This T cell receptor (beta chain) is drawn from a study of PD-1 blockade in classical Hodgkin lymphoma. Study-wide findings and caveats: Prior therapy or disease activity may underlie the repertoire differences, whose causes remain undefined.

Here immunoSEQ multiplex PCR was the method, and the copy in TCRdb shows in-frame clones only, minus some. The repertoire includes about 90,000 clones, about 90% of them detected once, and approximately 2.4% sits in the top ten. All patients experienced relapse after autologous stem cell transplantation, and brentuximab vedotin exposure was variable. V gave up 9 bases and J gave up 4 bases; unmatched junction bases: 12. The length of the CDR3 is 15 residues. Germline V gene sequence: CDR1 LNHDA, CDR2 SQIVND (reference sequence). On this clone itself: Its antigen is still unknown.

This clonotype was sampled from a human donor with classical Hodgkin lymphoma. The chain links TRBV19 to TRBJ2-3; 8 bases align to TRBD1. This sample comprised peripheral blood mononuclear cells (PBMCs), obtained before the second cycle of nivolumab. In DNA, the CDR3 is TGTGCCAGCCGAACCCGGACAGGGAGAGCAGATACGCAGTATTTT. Amino acid sequence: CASRTRTGRADTQYF. The full variable domain, with the rest looked up from reference TRBV19 and TRBJ2-3, is DGGITQSPKYLFRKEGQNVTLSCEQNLNHDAMYWYRQDPGQGLRLIYYSQIVNDFQKGDIAEGYSVSREKKESFPLTVTSAQKNPTAFYLCASRTRTGRADTQYFGPGTRLTVL.